Below are 11 T cell receptor beta chains sequenced from a single sample in a study of cytomegalovirus exposure and HLA in healthy donors. This table comes from immunoSEQ multiplex PCR, and its TCRdb copy is limited to in-frame clones, with some not included. The table lists some 340,000 clones, roughly 87% of them singletons. The sequencing input was PBMCs. The receptors stem from a woman in her thirties in good health and CMV-seropositive.

CDR3 DNA: TGTGCCAGCTCACCACCGGGACTAGGCTCCTACGAGCAGTACTTC. This gives the protein CASSPPGLGSYEQYF. The rearrangement links TRBV18 to TRBJ2-7; 8 bases are shared with TRBD2. Germline values: CDR1 KGHSH, CDR2 LQKENI. This CDR3 has 15 residues. Trimming cost V 0 bases and J 0 bases; bases outside gene matches: 1.

V and J are TRBV6-6 and TRBJ1-5; 9 nucleotides line up with TRBD1. The CDR3 runs 14 residues. CDR1 MNHNY and CDR2 SVGAGI come from the germline V gene (reference sequence). V lost 6 bases and J lost 4; bases outside the gene matches: 4. The CDR3 nucleotides read TGTGCCAGCAGCACAGGGGGCATTAATCAGCCCCAGCATTTT. Amino acid sequence: CASSTGGINQPQHF.

Comments on this clone: This specimen includes other DNA sequences encoding the same CDR3. V is TRBV7-2 and J is TRBJ2-2; no reliable D call. CDR3 length equals 15 residues. Trimming removed 0 bases from V and 1 base from J, with 6 bases in between. From germline, CDR1 is SGHTA and CDR2 FQGNSA. DNA of the CDR3: TGTGCCAGCAGCTTAGCGCCGGGGAACACCGGGGAGCTGTTTTTT. It translates to CASSLAPGNTGELFF.

The rearrangement uses TRBV4-3 and TRBJ1-1, with D uncertain. Germline-derived CDR1 and CDR2 are LGHNA and YSLEER. The CDR3 has 16 amino acids. Trimming took off 0 bases at V and 1 base at J, with 12 bases between the two ends. The CDR3 bases are TGCGCCAGCAGCCAAGAAAATAACAGCCCGAACACTGAAGCTTTCTTT. Protein sequence: CASSQENNSPNTEAFF.

The rearrangement links TRBV7-2 to TRBJ1-5; 7 bases agree with TRBD1. J lost 6 bases, V lost 1 base, and 6 bases had no gene match. This CDR3 is 15 amino acids long. Germline loops: CDR1 SGHTA, CDR2 FQGNSA. This chain's CDR3 is CASSLDRTGSQPQHF. CDR3 nucleotide sequence: TGTGCCAGCAGCTTAGACAGGACAGGAAGTCAGCCCCAGCATTTT.

This sequence joins TRBV7-9 and TRBJ2-7, with D tentatively TRBD1 (6 bases). Germline V CDR1 and CDR2: SEHNR, FQNEAQ (reference sequence). Trimming stripped 9 bases from V and 3 bases from J, with 12 bases between. This CDR3 contains 12 residues. The CDR3 DNA sequence: TGTGCCAGTACGGGACAAAGCTACGAGCAGTACTTC. It yields the protein CASTGQSYEQYF. The variable domain in full, completed from reference TRBV7-9 and TRBJ2-7, reads DTGVSQNPRHKITKRGQNVTFRCDPISEHNRLYWYRQTLGQGPEFLTYFQNEAQLEKSRLLSDRFSAERPKGSFSTLEIQRTEQGDSAMYLCASTGQSYEQYFGPGTRLTVT.

As concerns this clone: This same CDR3 is encoded by further DNA sequences in the sample. V gene TRBV6-1 combines with J gene TRBJ1-5; D is ambiguous. With 4 bases removed from V and 4 bases from J, the gap between germline ends came to 2 bases. The CDR3 spans 11 residues. The germline gives CDR1 MNHNS, CDR2 SASEGT. CDR3 sequence (DNA): TGTGCCAGCAGTGTAAATCAGCCCCAGCATTTT. Translated: CASSVNQPQHF.

The chain joins TRBV27 to TRBJ1-2; 12 nucleotides agree with TRBD1. The CDR3 is made up of 15 amino acids. Trimming at V came to 7 bases and at J to 4 bases, leaving 7 bases not matched to a gene. Germline V lookup: CDR1 MNHEY, CDR2 SMNVEV (reference sequence). The CDR3 here is CASTPRDRGPYGYTF. CDR3 nucleotides: TGTGCCAGCACCCCAAGGGACAGGGGGCCCTATGGCTACACCTTC.

This clone appeared a few times. This chain joins TRBV4-3 and TRBJ2-6; D call uncertain. Germline CDR1 reads LGHNA; CDR2 reads YSLEER. CDR3 length: 18 residues. The ends were cut back, 8 bases at V and 1 base at J, with 21 bases in the middle. DNA of the CDR3: TGCGCCAGCGCAGGATCGATGACAAGCTTTTCTGGGGCCAACGTCCTGACTTTC. This codes for CASAGSMTSFSGANVLTF.

The chain is built from TRBV2 and TRBJ2-7; no definite D call. V was pared by 4 bases and J by 4 bases, with 11 bases between. Germline CDR1 is SNHLY and CDR2 is FYNNEI. The CDR3 covers 13 residues. CDR3 region: CASSVDGVYEQYF. Here the CDR3 DNA reads TGTGCCAGCAGTGTGGACGGTGTGTACGAGCAGTACTTC.

The chain recombines TRBV6-5 with TRBJ2-3; D is possibly TRBD1 (6 bases). V shed 8 bases and J shed 4 bases, with 13 bases lying between them. Germline V lookup: CDR1 MNHEY, CDR2 SVGAGI. There are 13 residues in the CDR3. The DNA of the CDR3 is TGTGCCAGCTCCCCCTCAGGGGCAGATACGCAGTATTTT. Its protein is CASSPSGADTQYF.